The present T cell receptor beta chain was sequenced within a study of T cells in Graves' hyperthyroidism and ophthalmopathy. TCR beta CDR3 region amplification was performed from RNA transcripts. Using the HTBI primer set, a first-round RT-PCR was run on the TCR CDR3. TCRdb reanalysed the multiplex PCR reads using MiXCR and keeps one entry per CDR3 protein. The sample comprises hundreds of thousands of distinct CDR3 sequences, about 19% of which are singletons, and 16% rests with the top ten. CDR1 is DFQATT and CDR2 is SNEGSKA in the germline V gene (reference sequence). Trimming took 2 bases from V and 5 from J, leaving 6 bases between them. The length of the CDR3 is 11 residues. This clonotype was seen repeatedly, ten times or more.

This chain joins TRBV20-1 and TRBJ1-2; D is uncertain. The receptor's source is a woman aged 45-59 years with Graves' hyperthyroidism that later progressed to Graves' ophthalmopathy. Sequenced input: blood. In nucleotides, the CDR3 is TGCAGTGCTAGACCCATTTATGGCTACACCTTC. Its protein product is CSARPIYGYTF.